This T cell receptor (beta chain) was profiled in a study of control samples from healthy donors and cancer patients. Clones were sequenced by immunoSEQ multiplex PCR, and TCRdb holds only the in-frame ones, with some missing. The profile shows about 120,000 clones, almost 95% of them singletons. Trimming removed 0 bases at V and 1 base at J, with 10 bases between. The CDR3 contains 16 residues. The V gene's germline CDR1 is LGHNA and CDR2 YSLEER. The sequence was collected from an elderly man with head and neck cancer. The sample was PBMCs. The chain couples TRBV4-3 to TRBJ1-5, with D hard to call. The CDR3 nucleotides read TGCGCCAGCAGCCAAGATGCTCAGCCAAGCAATCAGCCCCAGCATTTT. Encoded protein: CASSQDAQPSNQPQHF.